The 10 T cell receptor beta chains below were found in one sample sequenced in a study of beta chain features in type 1 diabetes. The antigens these receptors bind are not known. Study-wide results and caveats: In all four CD4+ subsets, TCRB CDR3 length was significantly, moderately reduced in type 1 diabetes.

Every isolated RNA sample was fully reverse transcribed, so sequencing captured expressed TCRB transcripts. Using immunoSEQ multiplex PCR, the repertoire was profiled, and TCRdb retains in-frame clones only, with some absent. The sample shows under 350,000 clones, roughly 24% of them seen only once. Input material: naive CD4+ T cells from blood. The receptors originated from a woman in her twenties or thirties with type 1 diabetes.

This clone was seen a handful of times. Other DNA sequences in the same sample also yield this CDR3. The rearrangement uses TRBV5-1 and TRBJ2-5, with 10 bases lining up with TRBD2. The CDR3 runs to 14 residues. CDR1 and CDR2 from the germline V gene are SGHRS and YFSETQ. V gave up 5 bases and J gave up 3 bases; unmatched junction bases: 4. The CDR3 sequence: CASSSGLAEETQYF. CDR3 coding DNA: TGCGCCAGCAGTTCTGGACTAGCGGAAGAGACCCAGTACTTC.

This clone was seen more than once but under ten times. The chain recombines TRBV2 with TRBJ2-5, with D perhaps matching TRBD2 (6 bases). Trimming shortened V by 3 bases and J by 9 bases, and 17 bases separated the two germline ends. The CDR3 has 14 residues. Germline V CDR1 and CDR2: SNHLY, FYNNEI. CDR3 sequence: CASSEAVVGGSQYF. CDR3 bases: TGTGCCAGCAGTGAGGCGGTAGTCGGGGGTTCCCAGTACTTC.

A few counts support this clone. For the CDR3, the DNA is TGTGCCAGCAGCGTGGCGACTAGTTCCGACAATGAGCAGTTCTTC. It encodes CASSVATSSDNEQFF. The rearrangement joins TRBV9 to TRBJ2-1, with a weak D call TRBD2 (6 bases). Germline CDR1 reads SGDLS; CDR2 reads YYNGEE. There are 15 residues in the CDR3. Trimming cost V 2 bases and J 5 bases, with 14 bases left between them.

In its sample, this clone was seen a few times. J is TRBJ1-5 and V is TRBV19, with 10 bases matching TRBD1. V was clipped by 8 bases and J by 5 bases; unmatched bases: 9. Germline V CDR1 and CDR2: LNHDA, SQIVND (reference sequence). The CDR3 has 15 amino acids. As DNA, the CDR3 is TGTGCCAGTTGCGACAGGGGGCAGCCCCATCAGCCCCAGCATTTT. The encoded protein is CASCDRGQPHQPQHF.

V and J are TRBV9 and TRBJ2-1; TRBD2 aligns across 10 bases. CDR3 length equals 15 residues. V lost 4 bases, J lost 5 bases, and 6 bases stayed unmatched. From germline, CDR1 is SGDLS and CDR2 YYNGEE. The DNA for the CDR3 is TGTGCCAGCAGCCCTACTAGCGGGAAGGACAATGAGCAGTTCTTC. This gives the protein CASSPTSGKDNEQFF.

This clone was seen a handful of times. This chain joins TRBV2 and TRBJ1-2, with D possibly being TRBD1 (6 bases). Germline V gene lookup returns CDR1 SNHLY and CDR2 FYNNEI. The V end lost 5 bases, the J end lost 7 bases, and 11 bases lay between the germline ends. This CDR3 has 12 residues. The DNA for the CDR3 is TGTGCCAGCAGTCAAGACAGGTCTGGCTACACCTTC. Its protein product is CASSQDRSGYTF.

The genes are TRBV18 and TRBJ1-2; D remains unclear. Between the trimmed V and J ends, which lost 0 bases and 4 bases, there was a span of 12 bases. Germline V CDR1 and CDR2: KGHSH, LQKENI. CDR3 length equals 15 residues. CDR3 region: CASSPPPLRGYGYTF. In DNA form, the CDR3 reads TGTGCCAGCTCACCACCCCCCCTTCGAGGCTATGGCTACACCTTC.

The genes are TRBV13 and TRBJ2-7, with 10 bases fitting TRBD1. After removal of 6 bases from V and 4 bases from J, the junction contained 3 bases not matched to a gene. Germline V CDR1 and CDR2: PRHDT, FYEKMQ (reference sequence). This CDR3 has 13 residues. The CDR3 sequence: CASSRDRGYEQYF. Written as DNA, the CDR3 is TGTGCCAGCAGTCGGGACAGGGGTTACGAGCAGTACTTC.

The rearrangement uses TRBV18 and TRBJ1-5; 8 positions agree with TRBD1. Germline V lookup: CDR1 KGHSH, CDR2 LQKENI. This CDR3 has 15 amino acids. The V segment lost 6 bases and the J segment 2 bases; nucleotides outside the gene matches: 6. CDR3 nucleotides: TGTGCCAGCTCGGTGGACAGGGTTGGCAATCAGCCCCAGCATTTT. It codes for CASSVDRVGNQPQHF.

This clone turned up a few times. The chain couples TRBV6-5 to TRBJ2-1, with D tentatively TRBD2 (5 bases). The CDR3 has 15 amino acids. The V and J ends lost 6 bases and 4 bases respectively, with 16 bases between them. Germline V gene sequence: CDR1 MNHEY, CDR2 SVGAGI. The CDR3: CASSPTPDSYNEQFF. The DNA for the CDR3 is TGTGCCAGCAGCCCGACTCCGGACTCTTACAATGAGCAGTTCTTC.